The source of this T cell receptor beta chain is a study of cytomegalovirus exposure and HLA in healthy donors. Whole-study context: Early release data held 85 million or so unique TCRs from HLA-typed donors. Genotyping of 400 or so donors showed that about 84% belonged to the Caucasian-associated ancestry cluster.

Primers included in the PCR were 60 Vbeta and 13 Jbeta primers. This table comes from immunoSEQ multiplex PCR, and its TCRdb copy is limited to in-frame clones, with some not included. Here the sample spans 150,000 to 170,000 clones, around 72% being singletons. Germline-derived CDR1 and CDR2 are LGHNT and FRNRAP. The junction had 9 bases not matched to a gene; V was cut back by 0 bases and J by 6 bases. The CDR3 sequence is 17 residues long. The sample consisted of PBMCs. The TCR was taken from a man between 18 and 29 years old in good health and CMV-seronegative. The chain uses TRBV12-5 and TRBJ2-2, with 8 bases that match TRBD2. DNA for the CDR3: TGTGCTAGTGGTTTGGTACTCTCGCGGGAGGAGTCCGGGGAGCTGTTTTTT. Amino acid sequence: CASGLVLSREESGELFF.